These 20 T cell receptor beta chains were sequenced from one sample in a study of cytomegalovirus exposure and HLA in healthy donors. Researchers ran the PCR with 60 Vbeta and 13 Jbeta primers. Generated by immunoSEQ multiplex PCR, the TCRdb table keeps only in-frame clones and is missing some. This sample carries 65,000 to 85,000 clones, under 85% of them seen once, and the ten largest clones take nearly 9%. The sequencing input was PBMCs. These TCRs come from a middle-aged woman in good health and CMV-seropositive.

The rearrangement joins TRBV4-3 to TRBJ1-4, with no clear D. V lost 2 bases to trimming and J lost 2 bases, with 9 bases between them. The CDR3 has 15 residues. Germline CDR1 LGHNA, CDR2 YSLEER. Written as DNA, the CDR3 is TGCGCCAGCAGCCAATACAGTGCCACTAATGAAAAACTGTTTTTT. Amino acids: CASSQYSATNEKLFF.

The chain links TRBV7-2 to TRBJ1-2; TRBD1 matches 10 bases. The germline CDR1 and CDR2 sequences are SGHTA and FQGNSA. V was pared by 5 bases and J by 6 bases, with 12 bases of the junction left unmatched. This CDR3 contains 16 residues. The chain's CDR3 is CASSLLKATGGDGYTF. In DNA, the CDR3 is TGTGCCAGCAGCCTTTTAAAAGCGACAGGGGGCGATGGCTACACCTTC.

The J gene is TRBJ1-5, the V gene TRBV6-5; weak D call: TRBD1 (6 bases). V was pared by 2 bases and J by 5 bases, with 13 bases between. CDR1 and CDR2 (germline): MNHEY, SVGAGI. This CDR3 contains 15 residues. CDR3 bases: TGTGCCAGCAGTTACACAGCGGGGGCCGATCAGCCCCAGCATTTT. This codes for CASSYTAGADQPQHF.

The chain couples TRBV7-2 to TRBJ1-2, with D possibly TRBD1 on 5 matching bases. V lost 2 bases to trimming and J lost 5 bases, with 18 bases between them. This CDR3 is built from 16 residues. The germline CDR1 and CDR2 sequences are SGHTA and FQGNSA. The CDR3 sequence is CASSLYLESDIYGYTF. CDR3 sequence (DNA): TGTGCCAGCAGCTTATATCTGGAATCGGACATATATGGCTACACCTTC.

The J gene is TRBJ2-7, the V gene TRBV4-3; 11 bases map to TRBD1. The CDR3 runs 16 residues. CDR1 is LGHNA and CDR2 is YSLEER in the germline V gene. V lost 1 base and J lost 9; bases outside the gene matches: 11. DNA of the CDR3: TGCGCCAGCAGCCAAGTCTTCGGGACAGGGGGTTCCTGGCAGTACTTC. Its translation: CASSQVFGTGGSWQYF.

This clone came up a few times. The CDR3 sequence: CASSPWGSGDHEQYF. CDR3 nucleotide sequence: TGTGCCAGCAGCCCCTGGGGGTCAGGGGACCACGAGCAGTACTTC. The genes are TRBV5-4 and TRBJ2-7; TRBD1 might be the D (6 bases). Per germline, CDR1 SGHNT and CDR2 YYREEE (reference sequence). This CDR3 has 15 amino acids. V was clipped by 4 bases and J by 5 bases, with 19 bases between them.

The chain recombines TRBV7-2 with TRBJ1-6, with a weak D call TRBD1 (5 bases). CDR1 is SGHTA and CDR2 is FQGNSA in the germline V gene. The CDR3 is 14 amino acids. The ends were cut back, 6 bases at V and 7 bases at J, with 13 bases in the middle. The DNA of the CDR3 is TGTGCCAGCAGGGTGCAAGGGGTAAATTCACCCCTCCACTTT. Translated, it gives CASRVQGVNSPLHF.

The chain joins TRBV6-1 to TRBJ1-4; D gene ambiguous. Trimming cost V 2 bases and J 8 bases, with 15 bases left between them. This CDR3 has 15 amino acids. The germline V gene encodes CDR1 MNHNS and CDR2 SASEGT. The CDR3, as DNA: TGTGCCAGCAGTGAATGGGCCGAAGCTTTGGAAAAACTGTTTTTT. Its protein is CASSEWAEALEKLFF.

This clone has a handful of counts. The genes are TRBV19 and TRBJ1-1; 10 nucleotides agree with TRBD1. With V trimmed by 11 bases and J by 5 bases, 11 bases remained unmatched. This CDR3 has 14 amino acids. The V gene's germline CDR1 is LNHDA and CDR2 SQIVND (reference sequence). DNA for the CDR3: TGTGCCGCCTCCCGAAGGACAGGGGGGACTGAAGCTTTCTTT. This translates into CAASRRTGGTEAFF.

This clone was counted a single time. The chain carries TRBV6-1 and TRBJ1-1; D is ambiguous. With 0 bases removed from V and 4 bases from J, the gap between germline ends came to 12 bases. The CDR3 is made up of 15 amino acids. Germline V gives CDR1 MNHNS, CDR2 SASEGT. The CDR3 nucleotides read TGTGCCAGCAGTGAAGCTGGAGGGCTGGTCACTGAAGCTTTCTTT. Residues: CASSEAGGLVTEAFF.

This clone was observed many times. The V gene is TRBV5-5, the J gene TRBJ2-7; maybe TRBD2 (5 bases). From germline, CDR1 is SGHKS and CDR2 YYEKEE (reference sequence). There are 15 residues in the CDR3. Trimming stripped 0 bases from V and 2 bases from J, with 12 bases between. For the CDR3, the DNA is TGTGCCAGCAGCTTGGTGAGAGGGATAGCCTACGAGCAGTACTTC. Its translation is CASSLVRGIAYEQYF.

The J gene is TRBJ1-5, the V gene TRBV6-6, with D unresolved. The CDR3 consists of 12 residues. With 7 bases removed from V and 7 bases from J, the gap between germline ends came to 11 bases. Per germline, CDR1 MNHNY and CDR2 SVGAGI (reference sequence). The CDR3 sequence: CASTDSGQPQHF. The DNA for the CDR3 is TGTGCCAGCACTGACTCCGGGCAGCCCCAGCATTTT.

This chain links TRBV27 with TRBJ1-4; 8 bases line up with TRBD1. CDR1 is MNHEY, CDR2 SMNVEV, per germline (reference sequence). The CDR3 totals 16 residues. Trimming cost V 1 base and J 5 bases; bases outside gene matches: 6. The CDR3 coding sequence is TGTGCCAGCAGTTTATACGGACAGGGCGGGAATGAAAAACTGTTTTTT. It codes for CASSLYGQGGNEKLFF.

V gene TRBV19 combines with J gene TRBJ1-5, with 10 bases aligning to TRBD1. The V segment lost 1 base and the J segment 5 bases; nucleotides outside the gene matches: 5. The CDR3 sequence is 16 residues long. Germline V gene sequence: CDR1 LNHDA, CDR2 SQIVND (reference sequence). CDR3 coding DNA: TGTGCCAGTAGTATAGTCCACGGGACAGGGGATCAGCCCCAGCATTTT. Protein sequence: CASSIVHGTGDQPQHF.

This clone came up a few times. The chain combines TRBV29-1 with TRBJ2-2; 11 bases are a match to TRBD2. Trimming cost V 5 bases and J 4 bases; bases outside gene matches: 6. Germline V CDR1 and CDR2: SQVTM, ANQGSEA. This CDR3 has 15 residues. CDR3 DNA: TGCAGCGTTAACCTAGCGGGGGGTGCCACCGGGGAGCTGTTTTTT. This sequence encodes CSVNLAGGATGELFF.

The chain combines TRBV4-1 with TRBJ1-5; perhaps TRBD1 as D (5 bases). Germline V CDR1 and CDR2: MGHRA, YSYEKL. This CDR3 contains 14 residues. V lost 5 bases, J lost 4 bases, and 12 bases lay in between. CDR3 region: CASSDAGRNQPQHF. The CDR3, as DNA: TGCGCCAGCAGCGATGCAGGGCGTAATCAGCCCCAGCATTTT.

The chain joins TRBV5-5 to TRBJ1-2; possible D gene TRBD1, 6 bases. CDR3 length equals 12 residues. Between the trimmed V and J ends, which lost 4 bases and 4 bases, there was a span of 8 bases. Germline V gene lookup returns CDR1 SGHKS and CDR2 YYEKEE (reference sequence). This CDR3 reads CASSADSYGYTF. The DNA for the CDR3 is TGTGCCAGCAGCGCGGACAGCTATGGCTACACCTTC.

This clone has only a few counts. The chain has TRBV7-7 and TRBJ2-5; 9 positions match TRBD2. The CDR3 has 16 residues. V was pared by 5 bases and J by 4 bases, with 11 bases of the junction left unmatched. The germline CDR1 and CDR2 sequences are SSHAT and FNYEAQ (reference sequence). CDR3 sequence reads: CASSPGGRGRGETQYF. The CDR3 coding sequence is TGTGCCAGCAGCCCCGGCGGGAGGGGGCGGGGAGAGACCCAGTACTTC.

This clone showed up just once. This rearrangement joins TRBV27 to TRBJ1-4; D uncertain. This CDR3 comprises 14 residues. Germline lookup yields CDR1 MNHEY and CDR2 SMNVEV (reference sequence). Trimming shortened V by 4 bases and J by 0 bases, and 6 bases separated the two germline ends. This CDR3 reads CASSSPTTNEKLFF. CDR3 nucleotide sequence: TGTGCCAGCAGTTCCCCAACAACTAATGAAAAACTGTTTTTT. Variable domain in full (rest from reference TRBV27 and TRBJ1-4): EAQVTQNPRYLITVTGKKLTVTCSQNMNHEYMSWYRQDPGLGLRQIYYSMNVEVTDKGDVPEGYKVSRKEKRNFPLILESPSPNQTSLYFCASSSPTTNEKLFFGSGTQLSVL.

This clone has just a few counts. The V and J genes are TRBV6-5 and TRBJ1-6; D gene unclear. The V end was cut by 4 bases, the J end by 7 bases, with 8 bases between. The CDR3 runs to 13 residues. Looked up from germline, CDR1 is MNHEY and CDR2 is SVGAGI. CDR3 sequence reads: CASSLGSNSPLHF. The CDR3 DNA is TGTGCCAGCAGTTTGGGCTCGAATTCACCCCTCCACTTT.